The clone carrying this T cell receptor beta chain was seen repeatedly, ten times or more. Its antigen remains unidentified. It was blood bank volunteers in Maryland, USA who made up the healthy controls. The study built sorted libraries from 850,000 to 1,000,000 CD4+ or CD8+ T cells. The making of cDNA relied on 5'RACE with 10-nucleotide random UMIs. TCRdb re-analysed the 5' RACE reads in MiXCR, keeping a single row per CDR3 protein. Of tens of thousands of distinct CDR3 sequences in the sample, 6.5% to 7.5% are singletons; the top ten hold around 5.7%. These data belong to a study of neurological immune-mediated disorders. Study-level results: Healthy controls had more TCR clonal expansion than multiple sclerosis, which showed the least, whereas HTLV-1-associated myelopathy showed the most.

The CDR3 is made up of 15 amino acids. Germline-derived CDR1 and CDR2 are LGHNA and YNFKEQ. V lost 1 base and J lost 4, with 10 bases in between. What was sequenced was CD4+ T cells from blood. The clonotype originates from a man between 45 and 60 years old in good health. V usage is TRBV4-2 and J usage is TRBJ2-2; D unclear. CDR3 amino acids: CASSQGSHLTGELFF. The CDR3 DNA reads TGTGCCAGCAGCCAAGGGAGCCACCTCACCGGGGAGCTGTTTTTT.